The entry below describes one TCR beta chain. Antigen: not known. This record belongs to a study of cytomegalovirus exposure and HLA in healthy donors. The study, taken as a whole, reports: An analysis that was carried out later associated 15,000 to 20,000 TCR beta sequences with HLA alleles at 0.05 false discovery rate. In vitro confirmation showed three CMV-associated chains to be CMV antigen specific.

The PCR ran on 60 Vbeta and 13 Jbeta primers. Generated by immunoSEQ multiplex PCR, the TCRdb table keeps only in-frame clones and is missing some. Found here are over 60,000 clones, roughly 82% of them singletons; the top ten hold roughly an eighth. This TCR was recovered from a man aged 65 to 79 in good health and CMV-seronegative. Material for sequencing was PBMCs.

The CDR3 here is CASSRTGTSGEQFF. In DNA form, the CDR3 reads TGTGCCAGCAGCAGAACCGGGACTAGCGGTGAGCAGTTCTTC. The J gene is TRBJ2-1, the V gene TRBV6-5, with 11 bases identical to TRBD2. The J segment lost 9 bases and the V segment lost 6 bases, leaving 7 bases of the junction unmatched. This CDR3 has 14 residues. CDR1 and CDR2 from the germline V gene are MNHEY and SVGAGI.